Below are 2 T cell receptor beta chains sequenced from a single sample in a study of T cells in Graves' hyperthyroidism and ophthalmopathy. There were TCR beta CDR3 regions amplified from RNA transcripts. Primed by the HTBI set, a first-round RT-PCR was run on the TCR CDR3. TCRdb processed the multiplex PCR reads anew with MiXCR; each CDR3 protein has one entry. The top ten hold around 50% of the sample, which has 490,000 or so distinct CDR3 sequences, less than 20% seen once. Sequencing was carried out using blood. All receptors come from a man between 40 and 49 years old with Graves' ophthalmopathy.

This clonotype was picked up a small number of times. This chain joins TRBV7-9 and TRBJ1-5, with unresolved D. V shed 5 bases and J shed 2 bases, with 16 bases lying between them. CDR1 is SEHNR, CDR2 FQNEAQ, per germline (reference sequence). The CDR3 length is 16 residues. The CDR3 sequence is CASSPAGLGGNQPQHF. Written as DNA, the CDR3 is TGTGCCAGCAGCCCCGCTGGCCTCGGGGGCAATCAGCCCCAGCATTTT.

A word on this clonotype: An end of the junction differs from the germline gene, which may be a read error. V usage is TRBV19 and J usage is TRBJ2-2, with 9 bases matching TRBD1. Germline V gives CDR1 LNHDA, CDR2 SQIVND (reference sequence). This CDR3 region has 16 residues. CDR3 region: CASSTNDRGDTEELFF. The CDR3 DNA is TGTGCCAGTAGTACCAATGACAGGGGGGACACCGAGGAGCTGTTTTTT.